This TCR beta chain emerged from a study of blood T cell repertoires in COVID-19. Assay used: immunoSEQ multiplex PCR; TCRdb lists only in-frame clones, some missing. This table has over 45,000 clones, over 75% appearing once. The sequence was obtained from a man over 45 with active COVID-19. Sequenced input: peripheral blood.

CDR3 amino acids: CASSPSGTDTQYF. The CDR3 DNA reads TGCGCCAGCAGCCCTTCCGGGACAGATACGCAGTATTTT. This rearrangement joins TRBV4-1 to TRBJ2-3, with D hard to call. V was pared by 4 bases and J by 3 bases, with 8 bases between. The CDR3 is 13 amino acids. Germline CDR1 MGHRA, CDR2 YSYEKL.